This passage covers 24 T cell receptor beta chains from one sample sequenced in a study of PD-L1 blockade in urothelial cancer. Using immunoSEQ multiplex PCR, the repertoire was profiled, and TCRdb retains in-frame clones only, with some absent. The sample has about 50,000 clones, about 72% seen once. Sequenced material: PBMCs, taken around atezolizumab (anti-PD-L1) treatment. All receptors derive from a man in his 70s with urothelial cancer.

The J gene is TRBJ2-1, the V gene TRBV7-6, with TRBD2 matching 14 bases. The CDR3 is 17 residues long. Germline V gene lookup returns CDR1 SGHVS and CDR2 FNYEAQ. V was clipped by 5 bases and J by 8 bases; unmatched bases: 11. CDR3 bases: TGTGCCAGCAGCCCACGACTAGGGACTAGCGGGAGCGATGAGCAGTTCTTC. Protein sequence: CASSPRLGTSGSDEQFF.

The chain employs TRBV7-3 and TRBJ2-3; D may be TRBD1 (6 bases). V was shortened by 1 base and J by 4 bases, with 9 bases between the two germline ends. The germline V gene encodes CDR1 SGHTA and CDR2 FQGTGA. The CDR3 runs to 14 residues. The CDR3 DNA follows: TGTGCCAGCAGCTTAAGTCACAGGGCAGATACGCAGTATTTT. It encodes CASSLSHRADTQYF.

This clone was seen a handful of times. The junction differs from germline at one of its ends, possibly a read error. The CDR3 DNA is TGTGCCAGCAGCCCGGGGGACTCCAACGAGCAGTACTTC. It yields the protein CASSPGDSNEQYF. V and J are TRBV11-1 and TRBJ2-7; tentative D call: TRBD2 (6 bases). CDR1 and CDR2 from the germline V gene are SGHAT and FQDESV (reference sequence). The CDR3 extends over 13 amino acids.

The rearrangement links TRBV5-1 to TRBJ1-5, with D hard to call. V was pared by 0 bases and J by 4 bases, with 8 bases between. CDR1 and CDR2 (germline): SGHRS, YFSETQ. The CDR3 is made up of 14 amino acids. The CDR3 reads CASSLDGDNQPQHF. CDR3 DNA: TGCGCCAGCAGCTTGGATGGAGATAATCAGCCCCAGCATTTT.

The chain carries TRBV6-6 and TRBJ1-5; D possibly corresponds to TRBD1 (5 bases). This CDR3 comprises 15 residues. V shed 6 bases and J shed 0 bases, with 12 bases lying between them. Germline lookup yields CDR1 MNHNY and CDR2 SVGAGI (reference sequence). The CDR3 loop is CASSGGWNSNQPQHF. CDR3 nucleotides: TGTGCCAGCAGCGGGGGGTGGAATAGCAATCAGCCCCAGCATTTT.

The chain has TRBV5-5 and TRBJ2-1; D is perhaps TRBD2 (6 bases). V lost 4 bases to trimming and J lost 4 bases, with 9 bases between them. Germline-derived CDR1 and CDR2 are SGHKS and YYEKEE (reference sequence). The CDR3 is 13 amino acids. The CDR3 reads CASSRDLYNEQFF. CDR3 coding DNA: TGTGCCAGCAGCCGGGACTTATACAATGAGCAGTTCTTC.

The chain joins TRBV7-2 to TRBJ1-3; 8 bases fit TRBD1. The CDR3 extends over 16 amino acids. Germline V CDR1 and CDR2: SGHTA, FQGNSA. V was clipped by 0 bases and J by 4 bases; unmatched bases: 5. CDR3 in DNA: TGTGCCAGCAGCTTAGCCCTTACAGGGGGAGGAAACACCATATATTTT. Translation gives CASSLALTGGGNTIYF.

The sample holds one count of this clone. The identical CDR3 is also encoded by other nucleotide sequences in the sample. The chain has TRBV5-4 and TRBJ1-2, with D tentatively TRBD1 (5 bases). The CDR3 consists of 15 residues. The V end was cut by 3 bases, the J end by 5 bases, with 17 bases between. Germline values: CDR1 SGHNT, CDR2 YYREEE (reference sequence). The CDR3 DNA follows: TGTGCCAGCAGCTCCCGGGGCGCAGGGAGGTATGGCTACACCTTC. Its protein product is CASSSRGAGRYGYTF.

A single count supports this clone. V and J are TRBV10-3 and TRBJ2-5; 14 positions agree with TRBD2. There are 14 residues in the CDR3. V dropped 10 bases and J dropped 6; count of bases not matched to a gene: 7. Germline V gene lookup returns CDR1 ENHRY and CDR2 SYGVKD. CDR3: CATRGLAGEKTQYF. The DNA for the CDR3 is TGTGCCACCCGGGGACTAGCGGGGGAGAAGACCCAGTACTTC.

In nucleotides, the CDR3 is TGTGCCAGCTCACTAGCGGGAGCGCAAGAGACCCAGTACTTC. Translated, it gives CASSLAGAQETQYF. The chain employs TRBV18 and TRBJ2-5; 9 bases fit TRBD2. J gave up 2 bases and V 4 bases, and 2 bases lay outside the gene matches. This CDR3 has 14 residues. Per germline, CDR1 KGHSH and CDR2 LQKENI.

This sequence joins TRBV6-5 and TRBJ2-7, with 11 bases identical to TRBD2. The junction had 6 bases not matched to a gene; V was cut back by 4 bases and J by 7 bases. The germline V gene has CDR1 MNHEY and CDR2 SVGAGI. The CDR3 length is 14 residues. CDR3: CASSSGLAEGEQYF. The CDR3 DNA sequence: TGTGCCAGCAGTTCGGGACTAGCGGAGGGGGAGCAGTACTTC.

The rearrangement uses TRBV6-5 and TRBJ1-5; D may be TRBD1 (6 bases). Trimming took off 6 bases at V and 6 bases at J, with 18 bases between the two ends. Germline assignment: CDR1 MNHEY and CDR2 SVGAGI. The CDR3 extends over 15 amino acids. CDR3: CASSQRQGRGQPQHF. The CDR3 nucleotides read TGTGCCAGCAGCCAAAGGCAGGGGAGGGGTCAGCCCCAGCATTTT.

This chain's CDR3 is CASTRDNEKLFF. The CDR3 DNA is TGTGCCAGCACCCGCGATAATGAAAAACTGTTTTTT. V usage is TRBV2 and J usage is TRBJ1-4; D is ambiguous. Germline values: CDR1 SNHLY, CDR2 FYNNEI. Trimming took 7 bases from V and 4 from J, leaving 7 bases between them. The CDR3 has 12 residues.

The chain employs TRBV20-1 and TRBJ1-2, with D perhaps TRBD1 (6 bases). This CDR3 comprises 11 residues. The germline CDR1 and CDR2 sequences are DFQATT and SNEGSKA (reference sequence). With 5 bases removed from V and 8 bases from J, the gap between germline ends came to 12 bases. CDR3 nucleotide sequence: TGCAGTGCTTTACAGGGACGGGGCTACACCTTC. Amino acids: CSALQGRGYTF.

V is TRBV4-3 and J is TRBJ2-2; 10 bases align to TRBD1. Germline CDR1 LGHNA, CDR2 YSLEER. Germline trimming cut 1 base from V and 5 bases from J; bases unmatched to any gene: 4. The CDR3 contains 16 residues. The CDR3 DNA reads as TGCGCCAGCAGCCAAGGGGCGGGACAGGGGACCGGGGAGCTGTTTTTT. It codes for CASSQGAGQGTGELFF.

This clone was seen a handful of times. In nucleotides, the CDR3 is TGCAGCGTTGAGGAGGGAAAAAGCACAGATACGCAGTATTTT. Protein sequence: CSVEEGKSTDTQYF. The chain couples TRBV29-1 to TRBJ2-3, with a weak D call TRBD2 (6 bases). The CDR3 is made up of 14 amino acids. The germline V gene has CDR1 SQVTM and CDR2 ANQGSEA. V lost 3 bases and J lost 0, with 10 bases in between.

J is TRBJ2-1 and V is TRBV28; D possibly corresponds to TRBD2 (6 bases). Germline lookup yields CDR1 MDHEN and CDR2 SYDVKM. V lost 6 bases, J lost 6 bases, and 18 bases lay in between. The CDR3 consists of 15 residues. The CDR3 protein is CASSAGWGGVNEQFF. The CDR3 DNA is TGTGCCAGCAGCGCGGGGTGGGGTGGAGTCAATGAGCAGTTCTTC.

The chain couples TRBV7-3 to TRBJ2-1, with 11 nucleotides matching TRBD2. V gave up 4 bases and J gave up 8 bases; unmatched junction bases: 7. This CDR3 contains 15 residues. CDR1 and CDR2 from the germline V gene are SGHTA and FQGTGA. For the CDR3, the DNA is TGTGCCAGCAGCTCCACTAGCGGGGGCGGGGATGAGCAGTTCTTC. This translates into CASSSTSGGGDEQFF.

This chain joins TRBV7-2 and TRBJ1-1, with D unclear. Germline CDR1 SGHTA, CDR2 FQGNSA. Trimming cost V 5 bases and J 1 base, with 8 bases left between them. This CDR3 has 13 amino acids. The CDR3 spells CASSIHKNTEAFF. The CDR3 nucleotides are TGTGCCAGCAGCATCCACAAGAACACTGAAGCTTTCTTT.

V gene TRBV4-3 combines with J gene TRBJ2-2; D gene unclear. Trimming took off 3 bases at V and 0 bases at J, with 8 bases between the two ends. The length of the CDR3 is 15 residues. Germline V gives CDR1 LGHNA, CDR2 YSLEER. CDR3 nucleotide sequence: TGCGCCAGCAGCCAGAACAGACCGAACACCGGGGAGCTGTTTTTT. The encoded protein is CASSQNRPNTGELFF.

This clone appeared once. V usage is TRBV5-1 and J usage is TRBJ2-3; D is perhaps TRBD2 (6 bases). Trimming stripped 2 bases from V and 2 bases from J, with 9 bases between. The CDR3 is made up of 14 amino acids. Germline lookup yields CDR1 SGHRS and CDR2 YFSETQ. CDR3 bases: TGCGCCAGCAGCTTTAGCGGACTCACAGATACGCAGTATTTT. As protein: CASSFSGLTDTQYF.

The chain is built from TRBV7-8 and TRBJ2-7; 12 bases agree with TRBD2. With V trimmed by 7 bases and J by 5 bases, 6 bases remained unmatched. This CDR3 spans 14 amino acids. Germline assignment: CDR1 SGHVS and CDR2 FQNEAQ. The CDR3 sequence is CASTPTSGRDEQYF. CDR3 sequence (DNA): TGTGCCAGCACCCCGACTAGCGGGAGAGACGAGCAGTACTTC.

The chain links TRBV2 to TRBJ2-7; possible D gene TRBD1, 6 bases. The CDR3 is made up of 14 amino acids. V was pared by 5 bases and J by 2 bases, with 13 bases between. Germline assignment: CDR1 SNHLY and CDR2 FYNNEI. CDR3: CASSPRGSPYEQYF. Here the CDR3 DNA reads TGTGCCAGCAGTCCTAGGGGGAGTCCCTACGAGCAGTACTTC.

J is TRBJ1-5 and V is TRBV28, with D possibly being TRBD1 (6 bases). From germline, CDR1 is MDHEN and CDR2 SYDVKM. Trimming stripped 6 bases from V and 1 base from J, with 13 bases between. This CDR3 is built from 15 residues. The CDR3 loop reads CASRSPGESNQPQHF. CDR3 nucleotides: TGTGCCAGCAGGTCCCCAGGGGAAAGCAATCAGCCCCAGCATTTT.